This TCR beta chain was identified during a study of T cell responses to AZD1222 COVID-19 vaccine. Germline V gives CDR1 MNHEY, CDR2 SVGEGT. With 2 bases removed from V and 7 bases from J, the gap between germline ends came to 9 bases. CDR3 length: 13 amino acids. Produced via immunoSEQ multiplex PCR; TCRdb's table is partial and in-frame only. This table has approximately 120,000 clones, roughly 84% appearing once. This clone was seen a single time. The gene calls are TRBV6-2 or TRBV6-3 and TRBJ1-5; D ambiguous. The source material was peripheral blood, sampled on day 0 of AZD1222 vaccination. The sequence came from an adult in good health. This CDR3 is CASSYRDRQPQHF. CDR3 nucleotide sequence: TGTGCCAGCAGTTACAGGGATCGGCAGCCCCAGCATTTT.